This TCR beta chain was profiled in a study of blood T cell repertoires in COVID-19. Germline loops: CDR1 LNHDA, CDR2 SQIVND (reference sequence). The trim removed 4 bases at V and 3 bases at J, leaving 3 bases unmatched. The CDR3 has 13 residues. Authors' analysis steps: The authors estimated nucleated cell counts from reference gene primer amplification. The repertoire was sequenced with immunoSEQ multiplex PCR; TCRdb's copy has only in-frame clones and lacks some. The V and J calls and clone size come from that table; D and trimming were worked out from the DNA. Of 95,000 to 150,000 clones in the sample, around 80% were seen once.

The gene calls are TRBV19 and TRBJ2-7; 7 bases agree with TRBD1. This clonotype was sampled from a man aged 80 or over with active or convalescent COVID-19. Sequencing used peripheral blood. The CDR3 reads CASSNQGVYEQYF. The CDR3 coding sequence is TGTGCCAGTAGTAACCAGGGGGTCTACGAGCAGTACTTC. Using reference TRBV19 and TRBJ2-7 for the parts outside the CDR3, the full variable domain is DGGITQSPKYLFRKEGQNVTLSCEQNLNHDAMYWYRQDPGQGLRLIYYSQIVNDFQKGDIAEGYSVSREKKESFPLTVTSAQKNPTAFYLCASSNQGVYEQYFGPGTRLTVT.